This entry is about one TCR beta chain. This clone's antigen is unknown. No qualities accompany the bases; no much larger clone lies one base away. This sample is drawn from a study of shared clonotypes between healthy human individuals (dated by TCRdb to about 2020). In terms of the full investigation: A few men and two women, aged 18 to 49 years, made up the cohort. For each donor, CD4 naive and CD4 memory were each run on three plates, CD8 naive on two plates, and CD8 memory on one plate. To estimate repertoire size and how much clonotype sharing occurs between individuals, the study deeply sequenced the blood TCR repertoires of a handful of healthy adults. Libraries were prepared and TCR repertoires were sequenced by different laboratories using diverse techniques, in order to increase sequencing depth and limit assay-specific biases. Each donor's leukapheresis produced roughly between roughly 0.85 and 10 billion PBMCs.

Based on the germline V gene, the CDR1 and CDR2 sequences are SGHDT and YYEEEE. Counted from cysteine to phenylalanine, this CDR3 has 15 amino acids. CDR3 DNA only is kept here, 45 bases in frame from base 1. The junction carries 7 bases between V and J, which are trimmed by 0 bases and 0 bases respectively. General findings and caveats noted by the study authors: When several donors were compared, the shared fraction of clonotypes was about 5% for naive CD4, around 4% for naive CD8, 2.3% for memory CD4, and around 0.37% for memory CD8. Even with the large sequencing depth, rarefaction of the sorted-subset datasets indicated that sequencing was incomplete. Pairwise subsampling indicated that sequencing depth was expected to affect the degree of clonotype sharing among donors. Sampling was restricted to blood, and TCR repertoires in tissues likely differ from the TCR repertoires found in blood. Higher generation probabilities were observed for clonotypes shared by all four sorted-subset donors than for non-shared clonotypes. Because the study included only a small number of donors, the genetic and exposure-history diversity represented was limited. Naive subsets generally had larger estimated clonotype richness than memory subsets.

The donors were healthy, HIV-negative adults who had no recently reported acute infections or vaccinations. Only Caucasian adults living in Nashville, Tennessee, USA were represented among the donors. Magnetic negative selection was used to enrich CD4+ T cells, after which naive cells were positively selected on CD45RA and the negative fraction became the memory subset. Blood was obtained by leukapheresis, after which PBMCs were separated by Ficoll-Histopaque density gradient centrifugation and cryopreserved in liquid nitrogen vapor phase. Analytical flow cytometry was used to check the purity and quantity of every magnetically sorted T cell population. Genomic DNA was isolated from every sorted fraction and measured by UV absorbance on a Nanodrop 2000c. Using the deep immunoSEQ assay, multiplex PCR amplified TCR CDR3 regions from genomic DNA. Extracted genomic DNA from each cell subset was distributed evenly across all wells of several immunoSEQ 96-well plates, and each plate was treated as a replicate. For sorted subsets, about 200 ng genomic DNA, equal to 30,000 or so T cell genomes, was loaded into each replicate PCR. The purified libraries were quantified using a Qubit 3.0 fluorometer, sized with a Bioanalyzer 2100, and then quantified again using the KAPA Library Quantification kit. Every immunoSEQ 96-well plate was sequenced on a dedicated single-read 150-cycle Illumina NextSeq 550 flow cell. The authors' analysis ran thus. Because the immunoSEQ output held only junctional sequences and lacked quality scores, the filtering could not match the filtering applied to full-length reads. Sequences were annotated with PyIR, a Python wrapper for IgBLAST v1.9, and V/J genes and CDR3 were assigned using IMGT germline references. Reads with weak V/J assignments (E-value above 1e-6), missing CDR3, stop codons, out-of-frame junctions, or ambiguous translated residues were removed. V3J clonotypes were defined as sequences sharing the same inferred V gene, J gene, and CDR3 amino acid sequence. Percentage overlap between repertoires was computed as shared unique clonotypes divided by the size of the smaller repertoire. RTK rarefaction, the Chao1 estimator, and Recon v2.1 estimates of unobserved clonotypes were used to assess repertoire richness. Generation probabilities were computed with OLGA for all TCRbeta clonotypes obtained by the gDNA method from four donors. Here the immuneACCESS table is served through TCRdb, limited to in-frame sequences with V and J called. Missing clones are a known gap in these copies; in checked studies unresolved V genes cover under half, and the rest lacks a known reason. D and trimming come from the DNA, and the V and J calls and clone size come from that table. The sample table records about 1.4 million clones; roughly 97% of these occur just once. The ten most abundant clones make up approximately 1.2% of the sample.

Material: naive CD4+ T cells sorted from blood. The cell subset or site label on this specimen signifies: CD45RA+ positively selected. The source is a man under 40 in good health. The rearrangement combines TRBV5-6 with TRBJ2-4, with the D gene not clear enough to name. The nucleotide sequence reads as follows: TGTGCCAGCAGCTTGGGAGTCCTAGCCAAAAACATTCAGTACTTC. Translated, it gives CASSLGVLAKNIQYF.